This TCR beta chain was profiled in a study of T cell responses to AZD1222 COVID-19 vaccine. The table came from immunoSEQ multiplex PCR; TCRdb's copy has only in-frame clones and leaves some out. The sample has over 100,000 clones; approximately 91% are singletons. Germline lookup yields CDR1 SGDLS and CDR2 YYNGEE. The V segment lost 4 bases and the J segment 5 bases; nucleotides outside the gene matches: 8. CDR3 length equals 15 residues. Study-wide results and limits: Regions left unmutated in variants are reportedly the target of nearly half of spike-specific TCRs. Breadth and depth of Spike-specific TCRs rose after two AZD1222 doses. Baseline serology detected seropositivity in only six or seven AZD1222 recipients.

A word on this clone: As yet, its antigen is unknown.

The source material was peripheral blood, sampled 28 days after the second AZD1222 dose. This chain links TRBV9 with TRBJ1-1; the match to TRBD1 covers 10 bases. The clonotype was recovered from an adult who received the AZD1222 COVID-19 vaccine. CDR3 in amino acids: CASSPRTGGFTEAFF. The CDR3 bases are TGTGCCAGCAGCCCGCGGACAGGGGGTTTTACTGAAGCTTTCTTT.